This TCR beta chain is from a study of blood T cell repertoires in COVID-19. At the level of the study: There were acute and convalescent COVID-19 samples, and they came from the United States, Italy and Spain. Sample material is recorded as cDNA or gDNA derived from T cells, B-cell-depleted T cells, or PBMCs.

Per the study methods: Amplification of reference gene primers provided the estimated nucleated cell counts. Profiled with immunoSEQ multiplex PCR; TCRdb holds only in-frame clones, not every one. The D gene and trimming were derived from the DNA, and the V and J assignments and clone size from that table. Of roughly 190,000 clones in the sample, 84% are singletons; the top ten hold about 5.1%. Germline CDR1 LGHNA, CDR2 YNFKEQ. V shed 1 base and J shed 0 bases, with 3 bases lying between them. The CDR3 runs to 14 residues. The V call is TRBV4-2, the J call TRBJ2-2, with D unresolved. Input material: peripheral blood. The sequence was collected from a woman aged 70-85 years with active or convalescent COVID-19. The CDR3 sequence is CASSQVTNTGELFF. Written as DNA, the CDR3 is TGTGCCAGCAGCCAAGTAACGAACACCGGGGAGCTGTTTTTT.